One sample yielded the 21 T cell receptor beta chains listed below, sequenced in a study of blood T cell repertoires in COVID-19. Only in-frame clones appear in the TCRdb table, and some are missing; sequencing was by immunoSEQ multiplex PCR. The sample carries some 330,000 clones, roughly 87% recorded once. The sequencing sample was made of PBMCs or T cells enriched from blood (not recorded which). These TCRs come from a woman between 50 and 59 years old who had recovered from COVID-19.

This chain joins TRBV19 and TRBJ1-2; weak D call: TRBD1 (5 bases). The CDR3 extends over 14 amino acids. Germline V lookup: CDR1 LNHDA, CDR2 SQIVND (reference sequence). Between the trimmed V and J ends, which lost 7 bases and 8 bases, there was a span of 20 bases. The CDR3 protein is CASTSDQGPNGYTF. The DNA of the CDR3 is TGTGCCAGTACATCCGACCAGGGTCCCAACGGCTACACCTTC.

As DNA, the CDR3 is TGTGCCAGCAGCAAAGGGACAGGGCGGGAAAAACTGTTTTTT. Protein: CASSKGTGREKLFF. The chain joins TRBV5-4 to TRBJ1-4, with TRBD1 matching 9 bases. J was trimmed by 8 bases and V by 4 bases; bases with no gene match: 6. This CDR3 spans 14 amino acids. Germline V gene sequence: CDR1 SGHNT, CDR2 YYREEE (reference sequence).

This clone was recorded a few times. The V and J genes are TRBV5-1 and TRBJ2-2; TRBD1 might be the D (5 bases). CDR1 and CDR2 (germline): SGHRS, YFSETQ. V was shortened by 0 bases and J by 1 base, with 7 bases between the two germline ends. This CDR3 is 15 amino acids long. CDR3: CASSLVQGNTGELFF. The CDR3 bases are TGCGCCAGCAGCTTGGTGCAGGGGAACACCGGGGAGCTGTTTTTT.

This chain connects TRBV5-4 to TRBJ1-1; D possibly corresponds to TRBD1 (6 bases). Germline V gene sequence: CDR1 SGHNT, CDR2 YYREEE (reference sequence). Trimming removed 0 bases from V and 3 bases from J, with 12 bases in between. The CDR3 has 15 amino acids. Written as DNA, the CDR3 is TGTGCCAGCAGCTTGGACCAGGGGACGTACACTGAAGCTTTCTTT. It specifies CASSLDQGTYTEAFF.

In the case of this clone: This sequence may be a read error, since a much larger clone differs from it by one base. This sequence joins TRBV9 and TRBJ1-3; the D gene is possibly TRBD1 (5 bases). Germline V gene data show CDR1 as SGDLS and CDR2 as YYNGEE. V was trimmed by 4 bases and J by 6 bases, leaving 17 bases between them. The CDR3 consists of 15 residues. The CDR3 loop is CASSFLGAGSNTIYF. In DNA, the CDR3 is TGTGCCAGCAGCTTCCTAGGGGCAGGATCAAACACCATATATTTT.

This chain joins TRBV9 and TRBJ1-2; the D is unclear. The V gene's germline CDR1 is SGDLS and CDR2 YYNGEE. The CDR3 extends over 12 amino acids. V lost 2 bases to trimming and J lost 7 bases, with 9 bases between them. CDR3 loop: CASSVERGGYTF. The CDR3 region has the DNA TGTGCCAGCAGCGTTGAACGAGGTGGCTACACCTTC.

The chain has TRBV7-9 and TRBJ1-2; 7 bases align to TRBD1. The trim removed 4 bases at V and 4 bases at J, leaving 6 bases unmatched. This CDR3 spans 14 amino acids. Germline loops: CDR1 SEHNR, CDR2 FQNEAQ (reference sequence). Written as DNA, the CDR3 is TGTGCCAGCAGCTCGGACCGGGACAGCTATGGCTACACCTTC. Translated, it gives CASSSDRDSYGYTF. Full variable domain (remainder filled in from reference TRBV7-9 and TRBJ1-2): DTGVSQNPRHKITKRGQNVTFRCDPISEHNRLYWYRQTLGQGPEFLTYFQNEAQLEKSRLLSDRFSAERPKGSFSTLEIQRTEQGDSAMYLCASSSDRDSYGYTFGSGTRLTVV.

This clone has a single count. The rearrangement links TRBV11-3 to TRBJ2-3; D is perhaps TRBD2 (7 bases). Trimming took off 4 bases at V and 1 base at J, with 12 bases between the two ends. Per germline, CDR1 SGHNT and CDR2 YENEEA. The CDR3 runs to 15 residues. CDR3 loop: CASSSRGARTDTQYF. As DNA, the CDR3 is TGTGCCAGCAGCTCCCGGGGGGCCCGCACAGATACGCAGTATTTT.

The chain uses TRBV9 and TRBJ2-7, with D unclear. V was clipped by 0 bases and J by 6 bases, with 7 bases between them. The CDR3 is 12 residues long. Germline loops: CDR1 SGDLS, CDR2 YYNGEE. The CDR3 reads CASSVDSGEQYF. Here the CDR3 DNA reads TGTGCCAGCAGCGTAGACTCGGGCGAGCAGTACTTC.

The gene calls are TRBV7-2 and TRBJ2-2; 8 bases fit TRBD2. CDR1 and CDR2 from the germline V gene are SGHTA and FQGNSA. This CDR3 contains 14 residues. V was pared by 10 bases and J by 7 bases, with 11 bases of the junction left unmatched. CDR3 coding DNA: TGTGCCACCGAAAGGAGCGGGAGCGGCGGGGAGCTGTTTTTT. Amino acid sequence: CATERSGSGGELFF.

The chain is built from TRBV7-2 and TRBJ2-7; TRBD1 agrees at 10 bases. Germline V lookup: CDR1 SGHTA, CDR2 FQGNSA. The CDR3 runs to 16 residues. With 0 bases clipped from V and 4 bases from J, the junction kept 6 bases outside the gene matches. The CDR3 sequence: CASSLARGTGAYEQYF. CDR3 DNA: TGTGCCAGCAGCTTAGCGCGGGGGACAGGGGCGTACGAGCAGTACTTC.

This rearrangement joins TRBV6-5 to TRBJ1-6; TRBD1 matches at 9 bases. Losses at the gene ends were 6 bases for V and 7 bases for J; bases not matched to a gene: 7. From germline, CDR1 is MNHEY and CDR2 SVGAGI. The CDR3 has 15 residues. The CDR3 DNA reads TGTGCCAGCAGCTCGAATGGACAGGGGAATTCACCCCTCCACTTT. This encodes CASSSNGQGNSPLHF.

The CDR3 loop is CASNTGGSDTQYF. The CDR3 DNA follows: TGTGCCAGCAACACGGGGGGCTCAGATACGCAGTATTTT. The J gene is TRBJ2-3, the V gene TRBV7-9; D possibly corresponds to TRBD2 (7 bases). V lost 7 bases, J lost 4 bases, and 12 bases lay in between. The CDR3 spans 13 residues. Germline CDR1 reads SEHNR; CDR2 reads FQNEAQ (reference sequence). The full variable domain, with the rest looked up from reference TRBV7-9 and TRBJ2-3, is DTGVSQNPRHKITKRGQNVTFRCDPISEHNRLYWYRQTLGQGPEFLTYFQNEAQLEKSRLLSDRFSAERPKGSFSTLEIQRTEQGDSAMYLCASNTGGSDTQYFGPGTRLTVL.

This clone has only one observation. J is TRBJ1-2 and V is TRBV28; D is undetermined. There are 12 residues in the CDR3. Germline assignment: CDR1 MDHEN and CDR2 SYDVKM. Trimming removed 4 bases at V and 7 bases at J, with 10 bases between. The DNA of the CDR3 is TGTGCCAGCAGTTCCCCTCCCAGTGGCTACACCTTC. Amino acid sequence: CASSSPPSGYTF.

The rearrangement links TRBV7-9 to TRBJ2-7; 13 nucleotides align to TRBD2. Germline V CDR1 and CDR2: SEHNR, FQNEAQ (reference sequence). The CDR3 sequence is 16 residues long. J lost 6 bases, V lost 5 bases, and 10 bases had no gene match. This CDR3 reads CASSPGLAGAGVEQYF. For the CDR3, the DNA is TGTGCCAGCAGCCCCGGACTAGCGGGAGCGGGGGTCGAGCAGTACTTC. The variable domain in full, with the rest retrieved from reference TRBV7-9 and TRBJ2-7, is DTGVSQNPRHKITKRGQNVTFRCDPISEHNRLYWYRQTLGQGPEFLTYFQNEAQLEKSRLLSDRFSAERPKGSFSTLEIQRTEQGDSAMYLCASSPGLAGAGVEQYFGPGTRLTVT.

The chain is built from TRBV19 and TRBJ1-1; D is unclear. Per germline, CDR1 LNHDA and CDR2 SQIVND (reference sequence). This CDR3 has 13 residues. V lost 5 bases and J lost 5, with 12 bases in between. Written as DNA, the CDR3 is TGTGCCAGTAGTCCCTGGACTAGGACTGAAGCTTTCTTT. Translated: CASSPWTRTEAFF.

The chain recombines TRBV27 with TRBJ1-3; D may be TRBD1 (5 bases). V was pared by 5 bases and J by 4 bases, with 9 bases between. The CDR3 spans 13 residues. CDR1 is MNHEY and CDR2 is SMNVEV in the germline V gene (reference sequence). Written as DNA, the CDR3 is TGTGCCAGCAGTCCAAACAGGGGAAACACCATATATTTT. Protein: CASSPNRGNTIYF.

The chain couples TRBV11-2 to TRBJ1-2; TRBD1 agrees at 7 bases. J gave up 8 bases and V 1 base, and 13 bases lay outside the gene matches. The CDR3 has 16 amino acids. Germline CDR1 and CDR2: SGHAT and FQNNGV. The CDR3 DNA reads TGTGCCAGCAGCTTAGCAGGGACAGCTTCTCAGGTCGGCTACACCTTC. Its protein product is CASSLAGTASQVGYTF.

The CDR3 DNA sequence: TGTGCCAGCAGCGGTATCGGGACTAGAGCGGATGAGCAGTACTTC. Translating gives CASSGIGTRADEQYF. This chain joins TRBV5-4 and TRBJ2-7; the match to TRBD2 covers 8 bases. This CDR3 has 15 amino acids. Germline CDR1 SGHNT, CDR2 YYREEE (reference sequence). The V segment lost 4 bases and the J segment 7 bases; nucleotides outside the gene matches: 13.

In DNA form, the CDR3 reads TGCGCCAGCAGCTTGGCGGTGACTAGCGGGAGCACAGATACGCAGTATTTT. Translating gives CASSLAVTSGSTDTQYF. V and J are TRBV5-1 and TRBJ2-3; 10 bases map to TRBD2. Germline trimming cut 0 bases from V and 0 bases from J; bases unmatched to any gene: 4. The CDR3 totals 17 residues. Germline V gene sequence: CDR1 SGHRS, CDR2 YFSETQ.

This chain joins TRBV9 and TRBJ2-1; 10 bases match TRBD2. This CDR3 has 18 amino acids. CDR1 and CDR2 (germline): SGDLS, YYNGEE. The J segment lost 9 bases and the V segment lost 0 bases, leaving 15 bases of the junction unmatched. CDR3 residues: CASSVAPFRAGGPSEQFF. The CDR3 DNA sequence: TGTGCCAGCAGCGTAGCCCCGTTTAGAGCGGGAGGGCCAAGTGAGCAGTTCTTC.